What follows are 4 T cell receptor beta chains derived from one specimen sequenced in a study of beta chain features in type 1 diabetes. Findings of the study overall: Moderately but significantly shorter TCRB CDR3s were found in Type 1 diabetes patients in all four CD4+ subsets.

TCRB transcripts that were expressed got sequenced, as all of the isolated RNA had been reverse transcribed. The method was immunoSEQ multiplex PCR; TCRdb's version includes in-frame clones alone and lacks a portion of them. The sample carries around 710,000 clones, around an eighth recorded once. Their specific antigens are unknown. The source material was naive CD4+ T cells from blood. These receptors were obtained from a man between 25 and 39 years old with type 1 diabetes.

CDR3 DNA sequence: TGTGCCTGGAGTGAAAGGGGAGGTAACTATGGCTACACCTTC. The encoded protein is CAWSERGGNYGYTF. This rearrangement joins TRBV30 to TRBJ1-2, with D tentatively TRBD1 (5 bases). Germline V CDR1 and CDR2: GTSNPN, SVGIG (reference sequence). The CDR3 length is 14 residues. Trimming shortened V by 1 base and J by 1 base, and 10 bases separated the two germline ends.

The chain combines TRBV6-5 with TRBJ2-6, with D unresolved. This CDR3 region has 14 residues. V gave up 0 bases and J gave up 4 bases, with 4 bases separating them. Germline V gene data show CDR1 as MNHEY and CDR2 as SVGAGI. In DNA, the CDR3 is TGTGCCAGCAGTTACTCGAGAGGGGCCAACGTCCTGACTTTC. Its protein product is CASSYSRGANVLTF.

V and J are TRBV7-2 and TRBJ1-2; D possibly corresponds to TRBD1 (6 bases). This CDR3 region has 15 residues. The V and J ends lost 5 bases and 0 bases respectively, with 13 bases between them. The germline V gene encodes CDR1 SGHTA and CDR2 FQGNSA. CDR3 region: CASSTGQLTNYGYTF. As DNA, the CDR3 is TGTGCCAGCAGCACCGGACAGTTGACTAACTATGGCTACACCTTC. Looking up the rest from reference TRBV7-2 and TRBJ1-2 gives the full variable domain: GAGVSQSPSNKVTEKGKDVELRCDPISGHTALYWYRQSLGQGLEFLIYFQGNSAPDKSGLPSDRFSAERTGGSVSTLTIQRTQQEDSAVYLCASSTGQLTNYGYTFGSGTRLTVV.

This clone has more than one count but fewer than ten. The chain uses TRBV5-1 and TRBJ2-1; 8 nucleotides match TRBD1. Germline loops: CDR1 SGHRS, CDR2 YFSETQ. This CDR3 contains 15 residues. Germline trimming cut 0 bases from V and 7 bases from J; bases unmatched to any gene: 6. Here the CDR3 reads CASSLDPTGVNEQFF. CDR3 in DNA: TGCGCCAGCAGCTTGGATCCGACAGGGGTTAATGAGCAGTTCTTC. Based on the CDR3 plus reference TRBV5-1 and TRBJ2-1, the full variable domain is KAGVTQTPRYLIKTRGQQVTLSCSPISGHRSVSWYQQTPGQGLQFLFEYFSETQRNKGNFPGRFSGRQFSNSRSEMNVSTLELGDSALYLCASSLDPTGVNEQFFGPGTRLTVL.